This T cell receptor beta chain appears in the sequencing data of a study of control samples from healthy donors and cancer patients. Libraries were prepared by immunoSEQ multiplex PCR; TCRdb keeps only in-frame clonotypes and omits some of them. The profile shows 110,000 to 150,000 clones, 90% to 95% of them singletons. The CDR3 extends over 14 amino acids. The V gene's germline CDR1 is MNHEY and CDR2 SVGAGI. V lost 5 bases to trimming and J lost 5 bases, with 16 bases between them. This clonotype originated in a man in his forties in good health. The sample was blood. The chain links TRBV6-5 to TRBJ2-7; D may be TRBD2 (7 bases). The CDR3 DNA reads TGTGCCAGCAGTCAGCAGGGGAGGGGGAACGAGCAGTACTTC. Protein sequence: CASSQQGRGNEQYF.